These T cell receptor beta chains were read from a single sample in a study of identical twins. In TCRdb, the 5' RACE reads were re-called with MiXCR into one record per CDR3 protein. The table lists 450,000 or so distinct CDR3 sequences, 20% to 30% of them singletons. The same data also went into a second study, on T cells expressing NK-cell markers.

Specimen: CD4+ T cells sorted from blood. The receptors stem from a woman aged 18-30 years in good health. CDR3s include the opening cysteine and the closing phenylalanine or tryptophan. D genes are given only for firm matches. Clone size is stated in some rows and not others, as once, few, many or a class when expanded.

J gene | clone size | V gene | D gene | CDR3 protein | CDR3 DNA
TRBJ2-2 | - | TRBV7-2 | - | CASSFGTAGSGELFF | TGTGCCAGCAGCTTCGGGACGGCGGGAAGCGGGGAGCTGTTTTTT
TRBJ1-1 | few | TRBV28 | TRBD1 | CASVAFRDRVTEAFF | TGTGCCAGCGTAGCCTTCCGGGACAGAGTCACTGAAGCTTTCTTT
TRBJ2-5 | - | TRBV2 | - | CASSPAKETQYF | TGTGCCAGCAGTCCCGCGAAAGAGACCCAGTACTTC
TRBJ2-7 | - | TRBV6-2/TRBV6-3 | - | CASSSDYRGAYEQYF | TGTGCCAGCAGCTCGGACTATAGGGGGGCCTACGAGCAGTACTTC
TRBJ2-7 | few | TRBV12-3/TRBV12-4 | TRBD2 | CASSLAGPAYEQYF | TGTGCCAGCAGCCTAGCGGGACCCGCCTACGAGCAGTACTTC
TRBJ2-6 | few | TRBV5-1 | TRBD1 | CASSGGQTHSGANVLTF | TGCGCCAGCAGCGGGGGACAGACGCACTCTGGGGCCAACGTCCTGACTTTC
TRBJ2-7 | - | TRBV7-2 | - | CASSPGPLYEQYF | TGTGCCAGCAGCCCGGGGCCTCTCTACGAGCAGTACTTC
TRBJ2-3 | few | TRBV2 | - | CASPDPARGGVGTDTQYF | TGTGCCAGCCCAGATCCCGCCCGTGGAGGGGTCGGCACAGATACGCAGTATTTT
TRBJ2-3 | - | TRBV12-3/TRBV12-4 | - | CASSYMTDTQYF | TGTGCCAGCAGTTACATGACAGATACGCAGTATTTT
TRBJ2-7 | many | TRBV20-1 | TRBD2 | CSASPGTTYEQYF | TGCAGTGCTAGCCCCGGGACTACCTACGAGCAGTACTTC
TRBJ2-1 | - | TRBV6-2/TRBV6-3 | - | CASSSAPLSNEQFF | TGTGCCAGCAGTTCGGCTCCCCTGAGTAATGAGCAGTTCTTC
TRBJ1-2 | - | TRBV2 | - | CASSVGPPGSGYGYTF | TGTGCCAGCAGTGTCGGTCCCCCAGGGAGTGGCTATGGCTACACCTTC
TRBJ2-1 | - | TRBV20-1 | TRBD1 | CSANPGQVFEQFF | TGCAGTGCAAATCCGGGACAGGTCTTCGAGCAGTTCTTC
TRBJ2-3 | many | TRBV5-1 | - | CASSLLTGTDTQYF | TGCGCCAGCAGCCTATTAACAGGCACAGATACGCAGTATTTT
TRBJ1-2 | few | TRBV5-1 | - | CASSSGAGGYGYTF | TGCGCCAGCAGCTCTGGGGCGGGAGGGTACGGCTACACCTTC
TRBJ2-5 | - | TRBV12-3/TRBV12-4 | - | CASSSPGGPFPQYF | TGTGCCAGCAGTTCACCCGGGGGGCCCTTCCCTCAGTACTTC